This T cell receptor beta chain was profiled in a study of T cells after yellow fever vaccination. The CDR3 runs to 12 residues. The germline V gene encodes CDR1 SGHNT and CDR2 YYREEE (reference sequence). Between the trimmed V and J ends, which lost 4 bases and 5 bases, there was a span of 9 bases. This clonotype was detected many times. 5'RACE template switching produced TCR cDNA carrying a universal primer site and UMIs. TCRdb passed the 5' RACE reads through MiXCR, listing each CDR3 protein once. The sample yields approximately 69,000 distinct CDR3 sequences, approximately 5.9% seen once. This material consisted of CD4+ T cells sorted from PBMCs, taken approximately 16 days after the first yellow fever vaccination. The TCR sequence derives from a man aged 18 to 29 who received the YFV17D yellow fever vaccine. The chain is built from TRBV5-4 and TRBJ2-5, with a possible D match to TRBD2 (5 bases). CDR3 nucleotides: TGTGCCAGCAGCCCGGAGGTCGAGACCCAGTACTTC. Its translation: CASSPEVETQYF.